These 16 T cell receptor beta chains were sequenced from one sample in a study of control samples from healthy donors and cancer patients. Data came from immunoSEQ multiplex PCR; TCRdb stores just in-frame clones and leaves some out. The table lists about 250,000 clones, about 80% of them singletons. The sample consisted of PBMCs. These receptors all come from a woman in her sixties or seventies with lung cancer.

The chain carries TRBV6-2 or TRBV6-3 and TRBJ2-7, with D unresolved. Looked up from germline, CDR1 is MNHEY and CDR2 is SVGEGT. This CDR3 is built from 12 residues. V was shortened by 0 bases and J by 5 bases, with 5 bases between the two germline ends. The DNA of the CDR3 is TGTGCCAGCAGTTACTCATGGAACGAGCAGTACTTC. It translates to CASSYSWNEQYF.

The chain employs TRBV11-2 and TRBJ1-2; tentatively, D is TRBD1 (5 bases). CDR1 and CDR2 (germline): SGHAT, FQNNGV. The CDR3 sequence is 15 residues long. With 5 bases removed from V and 7 bases from J, the gap between germline ends came to 20 bases. The CDR3 here is CASSPSWGLDAGYTF. The CDR3 coding sequence is TGTGCCAGCAGCCCTAGCTGGGGCCTCGACGCTGGCTACACCTTC.

This clone was seen repeatedly, ten times or more. The CDR3 loop is CAWSVLSHTGNTIYF. The CDR3 DNA reads as TGTGCCTGGAGTGTACTCTCACATACTGGAAACACCATATATTTT. This chain joins TRBV30 and TRBJ1-3; D ambiguous. With 0 bases removed from V and 2 bases from J, the gap between germline ends came to 11 bases. The CDR3 is 15 residues long. The germline V gene has CDR1 GTSNPN and CDR2 SVGIG (reference sequence).

This clone occurred a few times. This chain uses TRBV28 with TRBJ2-7; D unresolved. The CDR3 loop spans 20 amino acids. Trimming removed 2 bases at V and 1 base at J, with 27 bases between. Germline values: CDR1 MDHEN, CDR2 SYDVKM. Written as DNA, the CDR3 is TGTGCCAGCAGTTTAGGGCTGTTAGGGCGGTCAGCGACTGGGTCCTACGAGCAGTACTTC. It is translated as CASSLGLLGRSATGSYEQYF.

This chain uses TRBV20-1 with TRBJ2-7; 12 bases align to TRBD2. Germline CDR1 DFQATT, CDR2 SNEGSKA (reference sequence). The CDR3 extends over 19 amino acids. With 3 bases clipped from V and 0 bases from J, the junction kept 15 bases outside the gene matches. The CDR3 loop is CSASKRWASGRAGSYEQYF. The DNA for the CDR3 is TGCAGTGCTAGTAAACGCTGGGCTAGCGGGAGGGCAGGCTCCTACGAGCAGTACTTC.

Comment on this clone: This specimen includes other DNA sequences encoding the same CDR3. The chain recombines TRBV6-5 with TRBJ1-1, with a tentative D call TRBD1 (6 bases). Germline V gene data show CDR1 as MNHEY and CDR2 as SVGAGI. The ends were cut back, 6 bases at V and 0 bases at J, with 8 bases in the middle. There are 13 residues in the CDR3. The DNA of the CDR3 is TGTGCCAGCAGGACAGGTATGAACACTGAAGCTTTCTTT. It encodes CASRTGMNTEAFF.

This chain joins TRBV5-1 and TRBJ2-3; the match to TRBD2 covers 9 bases. Germline CDR1 reads SGHRS; CDR2 reads YFSETQ. J was trimmed by 0 bases and V by 1 base; bases with no gene match: 6. The CDR3 runs to 17 residues. The CDR3 region has the DNA TGCGCCAGCAGCTTGTATGCGGGAGGGCCTAGCACAGATACGCAGTATTTT. This encodes CASSLYAGGPSTDTQYF.

This clone appeared a single time. The chain combines TRBV19 with TRBJ1-5; D not certain. The CDR3 runs 13 residues. Germline V lookup: CDR1 LNHDA, CDR2 SQIVND (reference sequence). V lost 5 bases and J lost 6, with 11 bases in between. The CDR3 protein is CASSQAFGQPQHF. Written as DNA, the CDR3 is TGTGCCAGTAGTCAGGCGTTCGGTCAGCCCCAGCATTTT.

The V and J genes are TRBV7-8 and TRBJ2-7; D unclear. The CDR3 is 14 residues long. Germline values: CDR1 SGHVS, CDR2 FQNEAQ. Trimming stripped 1 base from V and 0 bases from J, with 7 bases between. Written as DNA, the CDR3 is TGTGCCAGCAGCTTAGAAGCGCACTCCTACGAGCAGTACTTC. Its translation is CASSLEAHSYEQYF.

Concerning this clone: The sample holds other DNA sequences that translate to the same CDR3. For the CDR3, the DNA is TGTGCCAGCTCACCAGGGGGAAATTCACCCCTCCACTTT. It specifies CASSPGGNSPLHF. V is TRBV18 and J is TRBJ1-6; a weak D match, TRBD1 (5 bases). The germline V and J ends were trimmed by 2 bases and 7 bases, with 6 bases remaining between them. Germline lookup yields CDR1 KGHSH and CDR2 LQKENI. The CDR3 spans 13 residues.

The table lists this clone with a few counts. The rearrangement links TRBV7-9 to TRBJ2-5; D is possibly TRBD1 (7 bases). Trimming pared 6 bases from V and 6 bases from J, leaving 17 bases between. This CDR3 is 14 amino acids long. Germline CDR1 is SEHNR and CDR2 is FQNEAQ (reference sequence). This CDR3 reads CASRSGGGGQTQYF. CDR3 coding DNA: TGTGCCAGCAGGTCAGGAGGGGGCGGGCAGACCCAGTACTTC.

V usage is TRBV28 and J usage is TRBJ1-3; D gene ambiguous. This CDR3 is 13 amino acids long. V gave up 3 bases and J gave up 6 bases, with 9 bases separating them. The germline V gene encodes CDR1 MDHEN and CDR2 SYDVKM. This CDR3 is CASSFSAPNTIYF. As DNA, the CDR3 is TGTGCCAGCAGTTTTTCGGCGCCAAACACCATATATTTT.

The rearrangement joins TRBV25-1 to TRBJ1-5, with 10 bases identical to TRBD1. Germline V CDR1 and CDR2: MGHDK, SYGVNS. The CDR3 has 16 residues. The trim removed 3 bases at V and 3 bases at J, leaving 5 bases unmatched. The DNA for the CDR3 is TGTGCCAGCAGTGACCCCGGGACAGGGGCCAATCAGCCCCAGCATTTT. It encodes CASSDPGTGANQPQHF.

The V gene is TRBV7-8, the J gene TRBJ1-1; 10 bases fit TRBD1. Trimming took 1 base from V and 0 from J; bases not matched to a gene: 2. Germline CDR1 reads SGHVS; CDR2 reads FQNEAQ. There are 16 residues in the CDR3. The CDR3 is CASSLGGTGVNTEAFF. In DNA form, the CDR3 reads TGTGCCAGCAGCTTAGGCGGGACAGGGGTGAACACTGAAGCTTTCTTT.

This clone appeared once. The chain combines TRBV6-1 with TRBJ2-3; 11 bases align to TRBD1. The V segment lost 2 bases and the J segment 5 bases; nucleotides outside the gene matches: 6. Per germline, CDR1 MNHNS and CDR2 SASEGT. The CDR3 is 16 residues long. CDR3 protein: CASSEKRTGGRDTQYF. The CDR3 region has the DNA TGTGCCAGCAGTGAAAAGAGGACAGGGGGCAGAGATACGCAGTATTTT.

The chain is built from TRBV12-3 or TRBV12-4 and TRBJ1-2; maybe TRBD1 (5 bases). V lost 5 bases, J lost 4 bases, and 8 bases lay in between. CDR3 length: 12 residues. The CDR3 bases are TGTGCCAGCAGTACAGGTCTCTATGGCTACACCTTC. Protein sequence: CASSTGLYGYTF.